The 30 T cell receptor beta chains given below trace back to one sample, sequenced in a study of blood T cells in healthy people across ages. PCR was performed a second time for about 7 to 11 cycles using a sample-barcoded 5' primer and a J-beta primer mix. TCRdb re-analysed the 5' RACE reads in MiXCR, keeping a single row per CDR3 protein. The sample includes roughly 1.9 million distinct CDR3 sequences, about 39% of them seen just once. Sequenced sample: blood. The receptors stem from a human donor in good health.

The V gene is TRBV7-2, the J gene TRBJ2-5; 8 bases match TRBD2. The CDR3 has 14 residues. J was trimmed by 4 bases and V by 5 bases; bases with no gene match: 6. The germline gives CDR1 SGHTA, CDR2 FQGNSA. CDR3 nucleotide sequence: TGTGCCAGCAGCCACCCCGCGGGGGGAGAGACCCAGTACTTC. The encoded protein is CASSHPAGGETQYF. Full variable domain (remainder filled in from reference TRBV7-2 and TRBJ2-5): GAGVSQSPSNKVTEKGKDVELRCDPISGHTALYWYRQSLGQGLEFLIYFQGNSAPDKSGLPSDRFSAERTGGSVSTLTIQRTQQEDSAVYLCASSHPAGGETQYFGPGTRLLVL.

This rearrangement joins TRBV7-2 to TRBJ1-1, with 7 bases lining up with TRBD1. Germline CDR1 and CDR2: SGHTA and FQGNSA. The CDR3 length is 19 residues. With V trimmed by 3 bases and J by 4 bases, 20 bases remained unmatched. CDR3 loop: CASSFVIDLGQVVVTEAFF. CDR3 DNA sequence: TGTGCCAGCAGCTTTGTGATAGACCTAGGACAGGTAGTCGTCACTGAAGCTTTCTTT.

This clonotype was seen ten or more times. The junction does not match germline at one end; this may be a read error. This sequence joins TRBV12-3 or TRBV12-4 and TRBJ1-2, with D perhaps matching TRBD1 (5 bases). This CDR3 is built from 13 residues. CDR3 in amino acids: CASSLGAVYGYTF. The CDR3 DNA is TGTGCCAGCAGCTTAGGGGCCGTCTATGGCTACACCTTC.

This clonotype was seen a handful of times. The rearrangement joins TRBV12-3 or TRBV12-4 to TRBJ2-7; 8 bases fit TRBD1. The CDR3 is 13 amino acids. V gave up 6 bases and J gave up 3 bases; unmatched junction bases: 4. In DNA form, the CDR3 reads TGTGCCAGCAGAATAACAGGGGGCTACGAGCAGTACTTC. The encoded protein is CASRITGGYEQYF.

The J gene is TRBJ2-3, the V gene TRBV4-3; D unclear. Trimming stripped 0 bases from V and 3 bases from J, with 10 bases between. This CDR3 has 15 residues. Per germline, CDR1 LGHNA and CDR2 YSLEER. The CDR3 here is CASSQENRRTDTQYF. CDR3 sequence (DNA): TGCGCCAGCAGCCAAGAGAATCGGCGAACAGATACGCAGTATTTT.

The chain links TRBV7-3 to TRBJ2-1; 8 bases align to TRBD2. The CDR3 is 17 residues long. Germline lookup yields CDR1 SGHTA and CDR2 FQGTGA. The ends lost 7 bases at V and 7 bases at J; junction bases unmatched: 18. The CDR3 coding sequence is TGTGCCAGCACCTCTTATAGGGGACTAGTCGTGTCAAATGAGCAGTTCTTC. Translated, it gives CASTSYRGLVVSNEQFF.

This sequence joins TRBV20-1 and TRBJ2-3, with TRBD2 identical over 15 bases. CDR1 is DFQATT, CDR2 SNEGSKA, per germline (reference sequence). The ends lost 0 bases at V and 0 bases at J; junction bases unmatched: 13. This CDR3 is built from 21 residues. CDR3 sequence (DNA): TGCAGTGCTAGAGACGGACTAGCGGGGGGGGACCACATTTTAAGCACAGATACGCAGTATTTT. This sequence encodes CSARDGLAGGDHILSTDTQYF.

The V gene is TRBV4-3, the J gene TRBJ2-2; 7 bases are shared with TRBD2. Per germline, CDR1 LGHNA and CDR2 YSLEER. This CDR3 has 15 amino acids. The V gene end was trimmed by 3 bases and the J gene end by 0 bases; junction bases not matched to a gene: 1. The CDR3 DNA is TGCGCCAGCAGCCAGGGACTATCGAACACCGGGGAGCTGTTTTTT. It yields the protein CASSQGLSNTGELFF.

This clonotype turned up a few times. The rearrangement links TRBV29-1 to TRBJ1-2; D might be TRBD1 (5 bases). Trimming removed 0 bases from V and 8 bases from J, with 13 bases in between. CDR1 SQVTM and CDR2 ANQGSEA come from the germline V gene. The CDR3 is 13 residues long. The CDR3 sequence: CSVEEEGASGYTF. CDR3 nucleotides: TGCAGCGTTGAAGAAGAAGGGGCTTCCGGCTACACCTTC.

V usage is TRBV27 and J usage is TRBJ1-2; 7 bases match TRBD1. J lost 7 bases, V lost 5 bases, and 10 bases had no gene match. CDR1 MNHEY and CDR2 SMNVEV come from the germline V gene (reference sequence). CDR3 length equals 14 residues. The CDR3 DNA reads TGTGCCAGCAGTCCCAGACAGGGATTGATTGGCTACACCTTC. It yields the protein CASSPRQGLIGYTF.

The CDR3 here is CASSPLPGQGVGGYTF. CDR3 nucleotides: TGTGCCAGCAGTCCCCTTCCGGGACAGGGAGTTGGCGGCTACACCTTC. The chain recombines TRBV12-3 or TRBV12-4 with TRBJ1-2; 9 bases match TRBD1. J gave up 8 bases and V 5 bases, and 15 bases lay outside the gene matches. The CDR3 covers 16 residues.

Notes on this clonotype: With a much larger clone just one base away, this may be a read error. The genes are TRBV5-1 and TRBJ1-5; D may be TRBD1 (5 bases). Trimming removed 4 bases from V and 7 bases from J, with 12 bases in between. This CDR3 has 13 amino acids. CDR1 SGHRS and CDR2 YFSETQ come from the germline V gene. The CDR3 is CASSLGTGQPQHF. The CDR3 DNA reads TGCGCCAGCAGCCTGGGGACCGGGCAGCCCCAGCATTTT.

The chain's CDR3 is CASADDMGETQYF. CDR3 DNA sequence: TGTGCCAGCGCCGACGACATGGGGGAGACCCAGTACTTC. The chain couples TRBV25-1 to TRBJ2-5; D is uncertain. The CDR3 extends over 13 amino acids. V was trimmed by 8 bases and J by 5 bases, leaving 15 bases between them. Germline V gene sequence: CDR1 MGHDK, CDR2 SYGVNS.

J is TRBJ1-5 and V is TRBV28, with D perhaps TRBD1 (6 bases). The length of the CDR3 is 15 residues. V was cut by 5 bases and J by 10 bases, with 21 bases left in between. CDR1 is MDHEN, CDR2 SYDVKM, per germline. This chain's CDR3 is CASSLPRGGGGPQHF. The CDR3 region has the DNA TGTGCCAGCAGTCTGCCGAGGGGGGGAGGAGGACCCCAGCATTTT. The full variable domain, in which reference TRBV28 and TRBJ1-5 provide the parts outside the CDR3, is DVKVTQSSRYLVKRTGEKVFLECVQDMDHENMFWYRQDPGLGLRLIYFSYDVKMKEKGDIPEGYSVSREKKERFSLILESASTNQTSMYLCASSLPRGGGGPQHFGDGTRLSIL.

This clonotype was seen more than once but under ten times. V usage is TRBV11-2 and J usage is TRBJ2-4; D unclear. V was pared by 2 bases and J by 6 bases, with 8 bases between. CDR1 SGHAT and CDR2 FQNNGV come from the germline V gene. The length of the CDR3 is 13 residues. The CDR3 nucleotides are TGTGCCAGCAGCTTAAATTCTCTAAACATTCAGTACTTC. Translated: CASSLNSLNIQYF.

This clonotype was recorded a few times. The chain joins TRBV2 to TRBJ2-7, with D uncertain. This CDR3 region has 11 residues. The germline CDR1 and CDR2 sequences are SNHLY and FYNNEI. The V end was cut by 7 bases, the J end by 4 bases, with 8 bases between. DNA for the CDR3: TGTGCCAGCACACAAGAATACGAGCAGTACTTC. It codes for CASTQEYEQYF.

In its sample, this clonotype was seen a few times. The chain has TRBV7-2 and TRBJ2-3; tentatively, D is TRBD2 (7 bases). Trimming stripped 5 bases from V and 5 bases from J, with 17 bases between. The germline CDR1 and CDR2 sequences are SGHTA and FQGNSA. The CDR3 is made up of 15 amino acids. For the CDR3, the DNA is TGTGCCAGCAGCACCCTAGGAGGGGGGGGAGATACGCAGTATTTT. It specifies CASSTLGGGGDTQYF. Together with reference TRBV7-2 and TRBJ2-3, the CDR3 gives the full variable domain: GAGVSQSPSNKVTEKGKDVELRCDPISGHTALYWYRQSLGQGLEFLIYFQGNSAPDKSGLPSDRFSAERTGGSVSTLTIQRTQQEDSAVYLCASSTLGGGGDTQYFGPGTRLTVL.

The V gene is TRBV7-8, the J gene TRBJ2-5, with 8 bases matching TRBD2. Looked up from germline, CDR1 is SGHVS and CDR2 is FQNEAQ. The CDR3 totals 17 residues. The V and J ends lost 1 base and 5 bases, in that order; junction bases with no gene match: 12. The CDR3 spells CASSLVGERGPRETQYF. CDR3 nucleotide sequence: TGTGCCAGCAGCTTAGTAGGCGAGCGGGGGCCGAGGGAGACCCAGTACTTC.

This clonotype was observed a handful of times. J is TRBJ1-2 and V is TRBV25-1, with 10 bases fitting TRBD1. V trimming: 4 bases; J trimming: 5 bases; junction bases outside the gene matches: 16. This CDR3 spans 18 amino acids. Germline CDR1 and CDR2: MGHDK and SYGVNS. Here the CDR3 reads CASSAPLGTGELGYGYTF. The CDR3 DNA reads as TGTGCCAGCAGTGCCCCGTTGGGGACAGGGGAGTTAGGGTATGGCTACACCTTC.

The rearrangement uses TRBV10-3 and TRBJ1-4; D unclear. The CDR3 contains 14 residues. The germline V gene encodes CDR1 ENHRY and CDR2 SYGVKD. V dropped 11 bases and J dropped 0 bases, with 13 bases sitting between them. The CDR3 region is CASSMDPTNEKLFF. DNA for the CDR3: TGTGCCTCCAGCATGGACCCAACTAATGAAAAACTGTTTTTT.

This clonotype was counted a few times. V is TRBV10-3 and J is TRBJ2-1; 7 positions match TRBD1. J was trimmed by 9 bases and V by 9 bases; bases with no gene match: 11. The germline V gene encodes CDR1 ENHRY and CDR2 SYGVKD. CDR3 length: 13 residues. The CDR3 sequence is CAIDRELGGEQFF. CDR3 in DNA: TGTGCCATTGACAGGGAGCTGGGTGGTGAGCAGTTCTTC.

This clonotype showed up just a few times. V usage is TRBV29-1 and J usage is TRBJ1-1; maybe TRBD1 (5 bases). The CDR3 extends over 15 amino acids. The germline gives CDR1 SQVTM, CDR2 ANQGSEA. For the CDR3, the DNA is TGCAGTGCCGCCGGCCTGAGGGACGGGGACACTGAAGCTTTCTTT. Its translation is CSAAGLRDGDTEAFF.

About this clonotype itself: At one boundary the junction diverges from the germline segment, which might be a read error. This sequence joins TRBV12-3 or TRBV12-4 and TRBJ2-3; D not certain. The CDR3 extends over 15 amino acids. CDR3 in DNA: TGTGCCAGCAGTCCCGGAAACCAGCGCGCAGATGCGCAGTATTTT. Amino acid sequence: CASSPGNQRADAQYF.

The V and J genes are TRBV7-9 and TRBJ2-3; 11 nucleotides match TRBD2. The CDR3 contains 20 residues. V lost 1 base, J lost 2 bases, and 14 bases stayed unmatched. Germline CDR1 SEHNR, CDR2 FQNEAQ (reference sequence). The DNA for the CDR3 is TGTGCCAGCAGCTTAGGCCCCCTATTCCTTAGCGGGGGGGCCACAGATACGCAGTATTTT. It translates to CASSLGPLFLSGGATDTQYF.

The rearrangement links TRBV21-1 to TRBJ1-1; the table's D gene call, TRBD1, was not cross checked with the DNA. TRBV21-1 is reported as a pseudogene. The CDR3 has 17 residues. CDR3 in amino acids: CASSFSDGRGANTEAFF. The CDR3 coding sequence is TGTGCCAGCAGCTTCTCGGACGGCAGGGGCGCGAACACTGAAGCTTTCTTT.

Many counts were recorded for this clonotype. Germline and junction disagree at one end, which may indicate a read error. This chain links TRBV5-1 with TRBJ2-7, with D uncertain. CDR1 SGHRS and CDR2 YFSETQ come from the germline V gene. This CDR3 contains 12 residues. The CDR3 spells CASSLEPYEQYF. Written as DNA, the CDR3 is TGTGCCAGCAGCTTAGAACCCTACGAGCAGTACTTC. Full variable domain (outside the CDR3, taken from reference TRBV5-1 and TRBJ2-7): KAGVTQTPRYLIKTRGQQVTLSCSPISGHRSVSWYQQTPGQGLQFLFEYFSETQRNKGNFPGRFSGRQFSNSRSEMNVSTLELGDSALYLCASSLEPYEQYFGPGTRLTVT.

The rearrangement links TRBV7-8 to TRBJ2-1, with 8 bases fitting TRBD2. Germline CDR1 is SGHVS and CDR2 is FQNEAQ. The CDR3 totals 16 residues. V shed 6 bases and J 6 bases; nucleotides not matched to a gene: 13. The CDR3 region has the DNA TGTGCCAGCAGTACCCGGAGGGTAGCGGGGATCAATGAGCAGTTCTTC. As protein: CASSTRRVAGINEQFF.

The chain couples TRBV6-5 to TRBJ1-6; D is undetermined. This CDR3 contains 12 residues. In germline, CDR1 is MNHEY, CDR2 SVGAGI. The V and J ends lost 8 bases and 5 bases respectively, with 7 bases between them. This chain's CDR3 is CASRSNNSPLHF. CDR3 in DNA: TGTGCCAGCCGGTCCAATAATTCACCCCTCCACTTT.

This clonotype was recorded a few times. This may be a read error, as it is one base from a much larger clone. V usage is TRBV4-3 and J usage is TRBJ2-3, with D hard to call. This CDR3 contains 13 residues. CDR1 is LGHNA, CDR2 YSLEER, per germline. Trimming cost V 0 bases and J 6 bases, with 7 bases left between them. CDR3 sequence (DNA): TGCGCCAGCAGCCAAGAGATGCGGGATACGCAGTATTTT. Residues: CASSQEMRDTQYF.

The chain couples TRBV7-6 to TRBJ2-7, with D tentatively TRBD2 (6 bases). CDR3 length: 16 amino acids. V gave up 5 bases and J gave up 3 bases, with 20 bases separating them. The V gene's germline CDR1 is SGHVS and CDR2 FNYEAQ. The CDR3 sequence: CASSLGPGESFYEQYF. CDR3 DNA: TGTGCCAGCAGCCTAGGCCCGGGGGAGTCCTTCTACGAGCAGTACTTC.